This T cell receptor (beta chain) emerged from a study of cytomegalovirus exposure and HLA in healthy donors. Note on this clone: Its antigen is not identified.

The CDR3 length is 15 residues. Germline CDR1 reads SQVTM; CDR2 reads ANQGSEA. General observations from the study: Altogether, more than 150 TCR beta chains were recorded as cytomegalovirus-associated.

Use of 60 Vbeta and 13 Jbeta primers characterized the PCR. Profiling relied on immunoSEQ multiplex PCR, and the TCRdb table lists in-frame clones only, not all of them. The sample lists approximately 140,000 clones, roughly 62% occurring once. The sequenced material came from PBMCs. The receptor comes from a male donor in good health and CMV-seronegative. The chain joins TRBV29-1 to TRBJ2-5; 10 bases agree with TRBD1. The DNA end favors TRBJ2-7, so the J call may be wrong. The CDR3 DNA reads as TGCAGCGTTAGATCGGTTGGGACAGGGGTGTACGAGCAGTACTTC. Residues: CSVRSVGTGVYEQYF.